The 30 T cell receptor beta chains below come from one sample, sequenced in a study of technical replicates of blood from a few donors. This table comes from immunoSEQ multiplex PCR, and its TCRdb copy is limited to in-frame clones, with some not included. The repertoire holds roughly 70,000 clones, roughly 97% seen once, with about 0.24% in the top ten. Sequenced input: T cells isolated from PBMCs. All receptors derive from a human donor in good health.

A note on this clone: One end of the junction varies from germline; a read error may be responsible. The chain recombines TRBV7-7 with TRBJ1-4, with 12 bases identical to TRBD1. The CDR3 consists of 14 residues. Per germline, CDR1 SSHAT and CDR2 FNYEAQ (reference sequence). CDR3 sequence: CASSSGTGGEKLFF. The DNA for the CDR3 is TGTGCTAGCAGCTCCGGGACAGGGGGCGAAAAACTGTTTTTT.

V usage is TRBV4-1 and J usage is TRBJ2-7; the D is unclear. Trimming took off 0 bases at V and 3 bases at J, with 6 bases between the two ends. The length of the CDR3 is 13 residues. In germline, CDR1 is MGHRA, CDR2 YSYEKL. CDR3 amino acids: CASSQDLYYEQYF. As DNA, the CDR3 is TGCGCCAGCAGCCAAGATCTCTACTACGAGCAGTACTTC.

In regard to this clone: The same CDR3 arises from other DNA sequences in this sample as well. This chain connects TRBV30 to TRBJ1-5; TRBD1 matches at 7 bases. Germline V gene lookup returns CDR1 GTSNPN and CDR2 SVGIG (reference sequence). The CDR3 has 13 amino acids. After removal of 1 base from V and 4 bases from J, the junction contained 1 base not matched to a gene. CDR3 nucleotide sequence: TGTGCCTGGAGTGGACAGGGTAATCAGCCCCAGCATTTT. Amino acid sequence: CAWSGQGNQPQHF.

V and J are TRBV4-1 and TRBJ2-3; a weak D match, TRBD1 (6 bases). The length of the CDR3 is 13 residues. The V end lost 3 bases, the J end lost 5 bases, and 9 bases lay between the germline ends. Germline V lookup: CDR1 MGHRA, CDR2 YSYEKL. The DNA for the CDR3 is TGCGCCAGCAGCCAGGCCAGGGGAGATACGCAGTATTTT. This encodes CASSQARGDTQYF.

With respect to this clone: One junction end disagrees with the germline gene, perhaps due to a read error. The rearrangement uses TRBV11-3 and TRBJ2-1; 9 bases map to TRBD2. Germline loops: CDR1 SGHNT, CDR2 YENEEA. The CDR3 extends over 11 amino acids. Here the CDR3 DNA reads TGTGCCAGCAACTATGTAGCGGGAGATCTCTTC. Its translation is CASNYVAGDLF. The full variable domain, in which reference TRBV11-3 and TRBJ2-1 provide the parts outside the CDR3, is EAGVVQSPRYKIIEKKQPVAFWCNPISGHNTLYWYLQNLGQGPELLIRYENEEAVDDSQLPKDRFSAERLKGVDSTLKIQPAELGDSAVYLCASNYVAGDLFGPGTRLTVL.

The CDR3, as DNA: TGTGCCAGCAGCTTGGCCGCGGGAGGTATCTACGAGCAGTACTTC. Translating gives CASSLAAGGIYEQYF. This sequence joins TRBV5-4 and TRBJ2-7, with 8 bases fitting TRBD2. With 0 bases clipped from V and 3 bases from J, the junction kept 5 bases outside the gene matches. This CDR3 is 15 amino acids long. Germline assignment: CDR1 SGHNT and CDR2 YYREEE (reference sequence).

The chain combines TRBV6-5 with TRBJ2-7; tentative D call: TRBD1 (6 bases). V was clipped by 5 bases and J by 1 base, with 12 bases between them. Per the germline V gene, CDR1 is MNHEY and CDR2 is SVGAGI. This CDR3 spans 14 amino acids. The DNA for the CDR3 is TGTGCCAGCAGTCCTACAGGGTCGTCCTACGAGCAGTACTTC. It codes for CASSPTGSSYEQYF.

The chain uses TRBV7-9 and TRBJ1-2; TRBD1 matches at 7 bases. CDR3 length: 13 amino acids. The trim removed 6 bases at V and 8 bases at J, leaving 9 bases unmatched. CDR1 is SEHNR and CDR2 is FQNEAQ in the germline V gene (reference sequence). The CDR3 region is CASSSRGEDGYTF. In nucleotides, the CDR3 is TGTGCCAGCAGTTCCAGGGGGGAAGACGGCTACACCTTC. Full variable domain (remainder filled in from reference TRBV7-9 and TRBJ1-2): DTGVSQNPRHKITKRGQNVTFRCDPISEHNRLYWYRQTLGQGPEFLTYFQNEAQLEKSRLLSDRFSAERPKGSFSTLEIQRTEQGDSAMYLCASSSRGEDGYTFGSGTRLTVV.

CDR3 sequence reads: CAIGLAGPNEQFF. The CDR3 DNA is TGTGCCATCGGACTAGCGGGGCCCAATGAGCAGTTCTTC. The gene calls are TRBV10-3 and TRBJ2-1; 12 positions agree with TRBD2. V lost 8 bases and J lost 6; bases outside the gene matches: 2. From germline, CDR1 is ENHRY and CDR2 SYGVKD. This CDR3 has 13 amino acids.

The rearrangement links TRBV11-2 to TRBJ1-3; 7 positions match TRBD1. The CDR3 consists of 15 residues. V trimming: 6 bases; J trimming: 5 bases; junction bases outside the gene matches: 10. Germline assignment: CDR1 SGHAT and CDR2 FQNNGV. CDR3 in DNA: TGTGCCAGCAGGTTTACAGGGGTTTCTAGAAACACCATATATTTT. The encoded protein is CASRFTGVSRNTIYF. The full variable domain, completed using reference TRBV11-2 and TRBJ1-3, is EAGVAQSPRYKIIEKRQSVAFWCNPISGHATLYWYQQILGQGPKLLIQFQNNGVVDDSQLPKDRFSAERLKGVDSTLKIQPAKLEDSAVYLCASRFTGVSRNTIYFGEGSWLTVV.

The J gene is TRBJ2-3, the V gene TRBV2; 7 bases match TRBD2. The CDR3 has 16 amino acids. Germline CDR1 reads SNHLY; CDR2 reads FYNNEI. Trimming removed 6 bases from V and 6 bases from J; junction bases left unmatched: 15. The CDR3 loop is CASSVREIGGGDTQYF. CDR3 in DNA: TGTGCCAGCAGCGTGCGTGAAATCGGGGGAGGGGATACGCAGTATTTT.

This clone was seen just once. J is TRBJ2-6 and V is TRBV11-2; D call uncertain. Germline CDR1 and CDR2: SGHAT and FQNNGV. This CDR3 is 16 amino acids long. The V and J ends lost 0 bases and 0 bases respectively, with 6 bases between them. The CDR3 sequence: CASSLDLYSGANVLTF. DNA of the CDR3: TGTGCCAGCAGCTTAGATCTGTACTCTGGGGCCAACGTCCTGACTTTC.

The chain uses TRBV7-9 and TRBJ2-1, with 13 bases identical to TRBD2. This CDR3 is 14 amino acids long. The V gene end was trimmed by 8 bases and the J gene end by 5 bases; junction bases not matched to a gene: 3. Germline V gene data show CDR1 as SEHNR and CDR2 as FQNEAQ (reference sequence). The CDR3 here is CASVTSGRDNEQFF. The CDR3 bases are TGTGCCAGCGTTACTAGCGGGAGGGACAATGAGCAGTTCTTC.

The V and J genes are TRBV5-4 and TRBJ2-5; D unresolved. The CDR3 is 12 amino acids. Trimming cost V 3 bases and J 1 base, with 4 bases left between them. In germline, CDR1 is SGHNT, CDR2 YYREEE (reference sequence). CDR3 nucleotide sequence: TGTGCCAGCAGCTGGAGCCAAGAGACCCAGTACTTC. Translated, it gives CASSWSQETQYF.

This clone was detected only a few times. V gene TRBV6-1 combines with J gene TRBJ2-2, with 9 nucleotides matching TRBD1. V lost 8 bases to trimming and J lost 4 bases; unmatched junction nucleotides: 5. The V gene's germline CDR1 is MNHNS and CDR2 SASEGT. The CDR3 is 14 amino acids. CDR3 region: CASHGTGLTGELFF. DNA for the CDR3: TGTGCCAGCCACGGGACAGGGCTCACCGGGGAGCTGTTTTTT.

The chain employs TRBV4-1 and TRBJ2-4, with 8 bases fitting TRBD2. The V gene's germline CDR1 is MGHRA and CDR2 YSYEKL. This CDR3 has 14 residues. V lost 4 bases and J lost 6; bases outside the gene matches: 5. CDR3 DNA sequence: TGCGCCAGCAGCCCAGTAGCGGGACCAAACATTCAGTACTTC. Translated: CASSPVAGPNIQYF.

DNA for the CDR3: TGTGCCAGCAGTTCCGAAAGCCTGGACAATTCCTACGAGCAGTACTTC. Amino acid sequence: CASSSESLDNSYEQYF. The chain couples TRBV28 to TRBJ2-7; D perhaps matches TRBD1 (5 bases). The CDR3 has 16 residues. Germline CDR1 is MDHEN and CDR2 is SYDVKM. V gave up 4 bases and J gave up 1 base, with 17 bases separating them.

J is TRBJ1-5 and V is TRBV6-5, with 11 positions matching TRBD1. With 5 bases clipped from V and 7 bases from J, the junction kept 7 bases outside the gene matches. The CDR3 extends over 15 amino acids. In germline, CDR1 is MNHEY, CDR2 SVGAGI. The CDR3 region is CASSATGTGGQPQHF. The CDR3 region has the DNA TGTGCCAGCAGTGCTACCGGGACAGGGGGGCAGCCCCAGCATTTT.

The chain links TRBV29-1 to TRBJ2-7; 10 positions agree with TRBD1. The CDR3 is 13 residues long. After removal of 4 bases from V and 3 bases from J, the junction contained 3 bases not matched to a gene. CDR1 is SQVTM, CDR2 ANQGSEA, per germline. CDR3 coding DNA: TGCAGCGTTGCTCGGACAGGGGGCTACGAGCAGTACTTC. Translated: CSVARTGGYEQYF.

The CDR3 region has the DNA TGTGCCAGCAGTTTAGCGGGAGTAATCGCCTACGAGCAGTACTTC. It translates to CASSLAGVIAYEQYF. V and J are TRBV5-5 and TRBJ2-7; 9 bases match TRBD2. V gave up 5 bases and J gave up 2 bases; unmatched junction bases: 8. The CDR3 contains 15 residues. Germline loops: CDR1 SGHKS, CDR2 YYEKEE (reference sequence). Based on the CDR3 plus reference TRBV5-5 and TRBJ2-7, the full variable domain is DAGVTQSPTHLIKTRGQQVTLRCSPISGHKSVSWYQQVLGQGPQFIFQYYEKEERGRGNFPDRFSARQFPNYSSELNVNALLLGDSALYLCASSLAGVIAYEQYFGPGTRLTVT.

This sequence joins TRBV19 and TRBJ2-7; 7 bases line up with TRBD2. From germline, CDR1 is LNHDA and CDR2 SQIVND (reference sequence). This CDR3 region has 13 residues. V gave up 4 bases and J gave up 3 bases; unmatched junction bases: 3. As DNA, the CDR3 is TGTGCCAGTAGTACTAGCGGAGGCTACGAGCAGTACTTC. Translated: CASSTSGGYEQYF.

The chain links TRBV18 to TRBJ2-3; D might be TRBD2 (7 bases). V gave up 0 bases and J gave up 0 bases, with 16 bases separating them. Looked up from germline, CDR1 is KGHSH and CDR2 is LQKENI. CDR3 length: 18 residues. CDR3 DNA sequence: TGTGCCAGCTCACCACCCGGCGGGGGCCTCTCTAGCACAGATACGCAGTATTTT. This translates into CASSPPGGGLSSTDTQYF.

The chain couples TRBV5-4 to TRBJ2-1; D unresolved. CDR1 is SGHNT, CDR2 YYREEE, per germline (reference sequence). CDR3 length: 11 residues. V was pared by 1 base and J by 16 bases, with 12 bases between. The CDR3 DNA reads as TGTGCCAGCAGCTTGTCGAGGAATGATTTCTTC. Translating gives CASSLSRNDFF.

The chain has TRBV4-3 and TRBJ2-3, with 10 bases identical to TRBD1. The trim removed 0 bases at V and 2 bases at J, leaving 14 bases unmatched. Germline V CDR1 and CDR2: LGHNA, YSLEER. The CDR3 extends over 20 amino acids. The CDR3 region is CASSQDPTTGGAGPTDTQYF. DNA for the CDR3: TGCGCCAGCAGCCAAGATCCTACGACAGGGGGCGCAGGTCCCACAGATACGCAGTATTTT.

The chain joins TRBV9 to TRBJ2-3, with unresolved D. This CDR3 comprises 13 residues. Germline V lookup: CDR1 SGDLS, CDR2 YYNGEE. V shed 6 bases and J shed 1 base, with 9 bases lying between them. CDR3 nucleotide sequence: TGTGCCAGCAAGAAGGCGGGCACAGATACGCAGTATTTT. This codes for CASKKAGTDTQYF.

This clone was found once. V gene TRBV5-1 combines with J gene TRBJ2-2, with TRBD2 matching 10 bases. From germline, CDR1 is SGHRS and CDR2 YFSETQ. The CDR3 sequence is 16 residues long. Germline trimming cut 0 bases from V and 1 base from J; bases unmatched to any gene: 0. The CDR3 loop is CASSLGLAGNTGELFF. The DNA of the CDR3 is TGCGCCAGCAGCTTGGGACTAGCGGGGAACACCGGGGAGCTGTTTTTT.

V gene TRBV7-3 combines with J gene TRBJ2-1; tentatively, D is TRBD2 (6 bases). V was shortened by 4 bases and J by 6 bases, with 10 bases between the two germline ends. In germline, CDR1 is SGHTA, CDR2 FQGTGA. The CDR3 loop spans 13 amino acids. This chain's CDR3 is CASSSSSANEQFF. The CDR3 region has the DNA TGTGCCAGCAGCTCGTCTAGCGCCAATGAGCAGTTCTTC.

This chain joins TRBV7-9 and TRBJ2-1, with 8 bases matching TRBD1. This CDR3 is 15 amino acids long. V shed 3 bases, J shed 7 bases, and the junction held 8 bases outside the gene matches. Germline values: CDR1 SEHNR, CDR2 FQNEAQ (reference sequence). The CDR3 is CASSLDRVLWNEQFF. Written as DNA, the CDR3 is TGTGCCAGCAGCTTGGACAGGGTTCTTTGGAATGAGCAGTTCTTC. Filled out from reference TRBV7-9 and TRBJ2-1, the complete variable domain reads DTGVSQNPRHKITKRGQNVTFRCDPISEHNRLYWYRQTLGQGPEFLTYFQNEAQLEKSRLLSDRFSAERPKGSFSTLEIQRTEQGDSAMYLCASSLDRVLWNEQFFGPGTRLTVL.

This CDR3 reads CSVLQGGGTEAFF. The CDR3 nucleotides read TGCAGCGTTCTACAGGGGGGAGGCACTGAAGCTTTCTTT. This chain joins TRBV29-1 and TRBJ1-1; 8 bases align to TRBD1. V trimming: 5 bases; J trimming: 4 bases; junction bases outside the gene matches: 6. CDR3 length: 13 residues. Per the germline V gene, CDR1 is SQVTM and CDR2 is ANQGSEA.

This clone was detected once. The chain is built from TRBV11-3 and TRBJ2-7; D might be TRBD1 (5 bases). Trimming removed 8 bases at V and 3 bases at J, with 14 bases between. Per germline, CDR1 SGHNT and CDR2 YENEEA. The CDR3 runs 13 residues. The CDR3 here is CASRREFFYEQYF. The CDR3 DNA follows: TGTGCCAGCCGCAGGGAATTCTTCTACGAGCAGTACTTC.